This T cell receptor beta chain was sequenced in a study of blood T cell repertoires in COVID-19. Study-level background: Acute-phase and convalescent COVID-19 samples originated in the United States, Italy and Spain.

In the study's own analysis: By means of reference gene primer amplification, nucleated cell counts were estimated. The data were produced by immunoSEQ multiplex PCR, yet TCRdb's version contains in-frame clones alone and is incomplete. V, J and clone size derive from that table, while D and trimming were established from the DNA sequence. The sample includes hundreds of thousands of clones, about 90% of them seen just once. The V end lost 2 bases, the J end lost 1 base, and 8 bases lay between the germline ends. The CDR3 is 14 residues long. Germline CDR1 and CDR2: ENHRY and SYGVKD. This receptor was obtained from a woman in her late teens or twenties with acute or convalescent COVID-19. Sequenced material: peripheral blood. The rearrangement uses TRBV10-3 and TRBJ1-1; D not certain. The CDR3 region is CAISEEVGNTEAFF. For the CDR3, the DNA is TGTGCCATCAGTGAGGAGGTCGGGAACACTGAAGCTTTCTTT.